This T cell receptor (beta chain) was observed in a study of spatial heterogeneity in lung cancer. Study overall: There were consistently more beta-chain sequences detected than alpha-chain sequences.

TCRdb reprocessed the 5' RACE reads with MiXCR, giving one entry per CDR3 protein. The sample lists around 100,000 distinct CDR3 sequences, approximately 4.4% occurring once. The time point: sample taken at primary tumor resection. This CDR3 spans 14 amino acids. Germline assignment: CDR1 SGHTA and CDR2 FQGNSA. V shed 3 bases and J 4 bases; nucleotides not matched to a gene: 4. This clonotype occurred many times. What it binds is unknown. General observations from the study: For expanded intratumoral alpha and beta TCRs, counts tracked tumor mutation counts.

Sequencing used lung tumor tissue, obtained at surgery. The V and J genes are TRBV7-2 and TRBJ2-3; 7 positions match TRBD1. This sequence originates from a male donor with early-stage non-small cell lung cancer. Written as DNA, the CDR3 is TGTGCCAGCAGCTTCGGACAGGATCCAGATACGCAGTATTTT. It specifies CASSFGQDPDTQYF.